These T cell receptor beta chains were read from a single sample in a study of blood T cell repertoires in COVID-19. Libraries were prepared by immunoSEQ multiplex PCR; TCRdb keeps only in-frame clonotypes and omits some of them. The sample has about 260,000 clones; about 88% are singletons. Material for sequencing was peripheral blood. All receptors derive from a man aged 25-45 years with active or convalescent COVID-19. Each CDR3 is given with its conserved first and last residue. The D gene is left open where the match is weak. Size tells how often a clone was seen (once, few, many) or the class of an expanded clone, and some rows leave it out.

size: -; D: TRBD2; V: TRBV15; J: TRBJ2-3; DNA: TGTGCCACCAGCAGAGGCGCTCTGGCGGGGGTTAGCACAGATACGCAGTATTTT; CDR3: CATSRGALAGVSTDTQYF
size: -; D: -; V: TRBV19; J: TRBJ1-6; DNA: TGTGCCAGTAGTGGGAGGGCTCGAAATTCACCCCTCCACTTT; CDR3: CASSGRARNSPLHF
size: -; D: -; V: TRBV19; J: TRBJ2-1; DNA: TGTGCCAGTACTGGGAGCCTACGATTCAATGAGCAGTTCTTC; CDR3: CASTGSLRFNEQFF
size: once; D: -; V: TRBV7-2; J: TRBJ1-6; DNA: TGTGCCAGCAGCTTAAGCGGGGGGCCGGATTCACCCCTCCACTTT; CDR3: CASSLSGGPDSPLHF
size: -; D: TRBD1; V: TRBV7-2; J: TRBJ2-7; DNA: TGTGCCAGCAGCCCAGGGGACAGGCCGTACGAGCAGTACTTC; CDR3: CASSPGDRPYEQYF
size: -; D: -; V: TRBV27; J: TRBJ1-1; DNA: TGTGCCAGCAGCAATCTCCCGGGGAACACTGAAGCTTTCTTT; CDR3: CASSNLPGNTEAFF
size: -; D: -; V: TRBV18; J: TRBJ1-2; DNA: TGTGCCAGCTCACCACAAACGGGGGAAACTGGCTACACCTTC; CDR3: CASSPQTGETGYTF
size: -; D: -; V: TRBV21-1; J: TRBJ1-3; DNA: TGTGCCAGCAGCAACTGGGACACTAAAACTGGAAACACCATATATTTT; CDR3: CASSNWDTKTGNTIYF
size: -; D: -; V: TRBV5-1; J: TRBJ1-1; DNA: TGCGCCAGCAGCCCGCCGGACAGAAGTGAAGCTTTCTTT; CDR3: CASSPPDRSEAFF
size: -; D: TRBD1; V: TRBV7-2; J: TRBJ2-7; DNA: TGTGCCAGCAGCTTAGATAAAGGGGGCCTCTACGAGCAGTACTTC; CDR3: CASSLDKGGLYEQYF
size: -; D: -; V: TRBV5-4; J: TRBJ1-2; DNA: TGTGCCAGCAGCTTGGAAAATAGGGGGGGCGCGCGCGGCTACACCTTC; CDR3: CASSLENRGGARGYTF
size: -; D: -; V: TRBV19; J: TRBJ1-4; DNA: TGTGCCAGTAGCACCCAGGGACGGGGGGATGAAAAACTGTTTTTT; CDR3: CASSTQGRGDEKLFF
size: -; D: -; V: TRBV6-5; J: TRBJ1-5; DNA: TGTGCCACCTGGGGAGGTGCACCCTCAGCCCAGCATTTT; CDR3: CATWGGAPSAQHF
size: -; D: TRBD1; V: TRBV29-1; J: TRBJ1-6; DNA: TGCAGCGTTGAGGAGACAGGGGATTCACCCCTCCACTTT; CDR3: CSVEETGDSPLHF
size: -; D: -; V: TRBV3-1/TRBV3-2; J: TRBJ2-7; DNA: TGTGCCAGCAGCCAAGGGAACCAGGGTTTCGAGCAGTACTTC; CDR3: CASSQGNQGFEQYF
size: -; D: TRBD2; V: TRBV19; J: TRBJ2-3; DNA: TGTGCCAGTATCGACAACCCCGGGACTAGCGTGCCAGATACGCAGTATTTT; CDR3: CASIDNPGTSVPDTQYF
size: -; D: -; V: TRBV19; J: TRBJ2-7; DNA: TGTGCCAGCTCAGGGCTCAGCTCCTACGAGCAGTACTTC; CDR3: CASSGLSSYEQYF
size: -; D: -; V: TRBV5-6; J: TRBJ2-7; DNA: TGTGCCAGCAGCTCCCCTGCAGGGTTTGGCGAGCAGTACTTC; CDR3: CASSSPAGFGEQYF
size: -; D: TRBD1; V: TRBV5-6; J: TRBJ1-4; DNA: TGTGCCAGCAGCTGGGGACAGGACGGGGAAAAACTGTTTTTT; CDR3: CASSWGQDGEKLFF
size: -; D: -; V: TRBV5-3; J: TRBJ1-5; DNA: TGTGCCAGAAGCTTGGTGGGGCCCAGGTTCCTTAGCAATCAGCCCCAGCATTTT; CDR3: CARSLVGPRFLSNQPQHF
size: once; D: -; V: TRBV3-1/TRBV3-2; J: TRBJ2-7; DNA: TGTGCCAGCAGCCACGAAGCGGTTTACGAGCAGTACTTC; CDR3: CASSHEAVYEQYF
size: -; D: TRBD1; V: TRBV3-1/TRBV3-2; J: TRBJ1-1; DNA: TGTGCCAGCAGCCGGACAGGGGGCATGCCTGAAGCTTTCTTT; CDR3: CASSRTGGMPEAFF
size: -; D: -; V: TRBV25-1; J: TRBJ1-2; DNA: TGTGCCAGCAGCGGATGGGATATGGACACGCTCTATGGCTACACCTTC; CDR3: CASSGWDMDTLYGYTF
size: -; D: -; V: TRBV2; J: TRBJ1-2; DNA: TGTGCCAGCAGTGAGGACAGTTCCTATGGCTACACCTTC; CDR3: CASSEDSSYGYTF
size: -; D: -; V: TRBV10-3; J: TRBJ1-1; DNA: TGTGCCAGCGAACAGGGATTCAACACTGAAGCTTTCTTT; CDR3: CASEQGFNTEAFF
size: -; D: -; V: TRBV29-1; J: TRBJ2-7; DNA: TGCAGCGTTGTCGAGGGAGGCGGCGAGCAGTACTTC; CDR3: CSVVEGGGEQYF
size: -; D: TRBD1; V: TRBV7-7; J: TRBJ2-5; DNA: TGTGCCAGCAGCTTGCGGACAGGGAAGGGGACCCAGTACTTC; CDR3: CASSLRTGKGTQYF
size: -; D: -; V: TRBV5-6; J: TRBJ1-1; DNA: TGTGCCAGCAGCTTGGAAGGGGGTACTGCTGAAGCTTTCTTT; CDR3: CASSLEGGTAEAFF
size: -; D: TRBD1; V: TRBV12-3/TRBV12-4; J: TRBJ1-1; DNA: TGTGCCAGCATAAGGGACAGGGAACTCGAAGCTTTCTTT; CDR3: CASIRDRELEAFF
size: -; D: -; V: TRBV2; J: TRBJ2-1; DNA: TGTGCCTGCCGACTAGTCTCGGATGAGCAGTTCTTC; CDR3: CACRLVSDEQFF
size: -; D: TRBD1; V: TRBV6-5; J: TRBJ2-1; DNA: TGTGCCAGCAGTCGGACAGGGGCCTCCTACAATGAGCAGTTCTTC; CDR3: CASSRTGASYNEQFF
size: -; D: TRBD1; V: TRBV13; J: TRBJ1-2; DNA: TGTGCCAGCAGCGTGACAGGGGATGGCTACACCTTC; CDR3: CASSVTGDGYTF
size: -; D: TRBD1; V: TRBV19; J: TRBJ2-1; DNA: TGTGCCAGTAGTATTATCGGGACAGGGAGAAACAATGAGCAGTTCTTC; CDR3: CASSIIGTGRNNEQFF
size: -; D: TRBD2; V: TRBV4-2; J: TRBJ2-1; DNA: TGTCCCAGCAGCCAAGCGGCAAGCGGGGGGGGGAATGAGCAGTTCTTC; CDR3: CPSSQAASGGGNEQFF
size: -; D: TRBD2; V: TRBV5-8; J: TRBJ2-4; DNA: TGTGCCAGCAGCTTGGTTGGACTAGCTCTGGTAGGGAACATTCAGTACTTC; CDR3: CASSLVGLALVGNIQYF
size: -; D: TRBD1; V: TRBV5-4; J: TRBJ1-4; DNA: TGTGCCAGCAGCTCCGGACAGGGGAGTAATGAAAAACTGTTTTTT; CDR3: CASSSGQGSNEKLFF
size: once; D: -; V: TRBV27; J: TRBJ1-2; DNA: TGTGCCAGCAGTTTATCGAGGGCAGGCTATGGCTACACCTTC; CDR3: CASSLSRAGYGYTF
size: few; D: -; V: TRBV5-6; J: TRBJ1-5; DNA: TGTGCCAGCAGCTTAACAGGAGGGTTTAACCAGCCCCAGCATTTT; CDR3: CASSLTGGFNQPQHF
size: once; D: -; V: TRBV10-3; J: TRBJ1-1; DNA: TGTGCCATCAGTGAGGGACGGAGGGCCGCTGCTCCTGCTTTCTTT; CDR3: CAISEGRRAAAPAFF
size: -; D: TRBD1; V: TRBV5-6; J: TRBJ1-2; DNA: TGTGCCAGCGACAGGGACAACTATGGCTACACCTTC; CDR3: CASDRDNYGYTF
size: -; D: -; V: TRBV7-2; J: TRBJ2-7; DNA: TGTGCCAGCAGCCCATTTACCGACATAATCGCCTACGAGCAGTACTTC; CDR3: CASSPFTDIIAYEQYF
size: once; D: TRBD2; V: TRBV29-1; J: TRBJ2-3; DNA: TGCAGCGTTGAGGAGCGGGGGGCGGTAGATACGCAGTATTTT; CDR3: CSVEERGAVDTQYF
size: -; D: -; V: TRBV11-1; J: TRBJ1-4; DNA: TGTGCCAGCAGCCCCGGTAGGATCGGCAGGGGTGAAAAACTGTTTTTT; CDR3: CASSPGRIGRGEKLFF
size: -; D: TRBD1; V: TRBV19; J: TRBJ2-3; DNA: TGTGCCAGTAGTGAACGGGACAGGGGCTTCACAGATACGCAGTATTTT; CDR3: CASSERDRGFTDTQYF
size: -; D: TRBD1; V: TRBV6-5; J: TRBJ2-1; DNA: TGTGCCAGCAGTAGACAGGGATCTGAGCAGTTCTTC; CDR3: CASSRQGSEQFF